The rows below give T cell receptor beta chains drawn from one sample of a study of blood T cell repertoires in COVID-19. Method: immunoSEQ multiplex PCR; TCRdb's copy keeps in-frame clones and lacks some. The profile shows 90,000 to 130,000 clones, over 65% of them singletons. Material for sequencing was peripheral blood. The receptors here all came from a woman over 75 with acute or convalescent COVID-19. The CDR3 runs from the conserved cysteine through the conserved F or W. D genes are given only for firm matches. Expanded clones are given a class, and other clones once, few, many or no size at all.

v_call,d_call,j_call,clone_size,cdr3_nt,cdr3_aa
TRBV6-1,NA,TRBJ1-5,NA,TGTGCCAGCAGTGAAGCGGGGGGTGGCCCTCAGCCCCAGCATTTT,CASSEAGGGPQPQHF
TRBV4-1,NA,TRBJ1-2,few,TGCGCCAGCAGCCATAGCGAGGGAATCTATGGCTACACCTTC,CASSHSEGIYGYTF
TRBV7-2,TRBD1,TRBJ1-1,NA,TGTGCCAGCAGCTTAACCCACAGGGGAGGAACTGAAGCTTTCTTT,CASSLTHRGGTEAFF
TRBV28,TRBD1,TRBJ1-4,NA,TGTGCCAGCAGTTTACTGGGGGACAGGGCCGAAAAACTGTTTTTT,CASSLLGDRAEKLFF
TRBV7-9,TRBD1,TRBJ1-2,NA,TGTGCCAGCAGTCGGACAGGGGACTATGGCTACACCTTC,CASSRTGDYGYTF
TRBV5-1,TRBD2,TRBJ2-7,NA,TGCGCCAGCAGCTTGACTAGCGGTCTCGAGCAGTACTTC,CASSLTSGLEQYF
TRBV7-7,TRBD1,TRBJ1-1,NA,TGTGCTAGCAGCTCCAGACAGGGAGCGAACGCTGAAGCTTTCTTT,CASSSRQGANAEAFF
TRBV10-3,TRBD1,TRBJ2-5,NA,TGTGCCATCAGTGCTGGGGCAGGGGGCCAAGAGACCCAGTACTTC,CAISAGAGGQETQYF
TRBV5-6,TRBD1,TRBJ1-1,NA,TGTGCCAGCAGCTTATCTTCAACAGGGGGCACTGAAGCTTTCTTT,CASSLSSTGGTEAFF
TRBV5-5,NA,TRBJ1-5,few,TGTGCCAGCAGCTACATAGCGGGGGTCGGTCAGCCCCAGCATTTT,CASSYIAGVGQPQHF
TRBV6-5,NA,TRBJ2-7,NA,TGTGCCAGCAGTTTTTCGGGGTACGAGCAGTACTTC,CASSFSGYEQYF
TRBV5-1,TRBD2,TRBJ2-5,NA,TGCGCCAGCAGCATTGGCGGTAGCGGGAGCGAAGAGACCCAGTACTTC,CASSIGGSGSEETQYF
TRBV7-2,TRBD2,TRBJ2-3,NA,TGTGCCAGCAGCTTTGGCGGGGGGGCGAACACAGATACGCAGTATTTT,CASSFGGGANTDTQYF
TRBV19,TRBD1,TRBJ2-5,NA,TGTGCCAGTAGTGACAGGGGAACCCAGTACTTC,CASSDRGTQYF
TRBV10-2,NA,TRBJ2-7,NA,TGCGCCAGCAGAGCCGACAGACCCTACGAGCAGTACTTC,CASRADRPYEQYF
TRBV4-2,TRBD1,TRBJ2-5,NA,TGTGCCAGCAGCCTCCGGGACAGGGTGGAGACCCAGTACTTC,CASSLRDRVETQYF
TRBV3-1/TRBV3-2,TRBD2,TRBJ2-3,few,TGTGCCAGCAGCCAAGTGAGCGGGAGGGCAGATACGCAGTATTTT,CASSQVSGRADTQYF
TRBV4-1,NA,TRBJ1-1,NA,TGCGCCAGCAGCCAAGCCGGGACATTGAACACTGAAGCTTTCTTT,CASSQAGTLNTEAFF
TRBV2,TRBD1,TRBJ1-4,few,TGTGCCAGCACTGTTAGGCAGGGGGCGGTTACGACTAATGAAAAACTGTTTTTT,CASTVRQGAVTTNEKLFF
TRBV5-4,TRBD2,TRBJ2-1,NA,TGTGCCAGCAGCGAAACTAGCGGGGCAGGTTCCTACAATGAGCAGTTCTTC,CASSETSGAGSYNEQFF
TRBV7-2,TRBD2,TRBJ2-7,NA,TGTGCCAGCAGCCCGAGAGCGGGGGGCCACTACGAGCAGTACTTC,CASSPRAGGHYEQYF
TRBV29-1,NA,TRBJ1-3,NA,TGCAGCGCACGGGGGGTCTCTGGAAACACCATATATTTT,CSARGVSGNTIYF
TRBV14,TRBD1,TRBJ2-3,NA,TGTGCCAGCAGCCTGCTAGGGCAGGGGGTTATCGGAGATACGCAGTATTTT,CASSLLGQGVIGDTQYF
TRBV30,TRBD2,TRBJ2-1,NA,TGTGCCTGGAAGGCTAGCGGGGGGACCGAGCAGTTCTTC,CAWKASGGTEQFF
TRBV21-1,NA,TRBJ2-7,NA,TGTGCCAGCAGCAAAGGTGGGACAGGGTCCTACGAGCAGTACTTC,CASSKGGTGSYEQYF
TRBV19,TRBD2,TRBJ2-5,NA,TGTGCCAGTAGGGAGACTAGCCGAGAGACCCAGTACTTC,CASRETSRETQYF
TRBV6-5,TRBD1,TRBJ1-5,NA,TGTGCCAGCAGCGGACAGGGCGGTTCCAATCAGCCCCAGCATTTT,CASSGQGGSNQPQHF
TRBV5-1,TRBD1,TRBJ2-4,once,TGCGCCAGCAGCCCGGGGACAGGGGGCTTCCCCGACATTCAGTACTTC,CASSPGTGGFPDIQYF
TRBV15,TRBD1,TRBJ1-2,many,TGTGCCACCAGCGCCCGACAGGGGGCGCAGAGTGGCTACACCTTC,CATSARQGAQSGYTF
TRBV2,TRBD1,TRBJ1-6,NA,TGTGCCAGCAGTGCGAGACAGGGGAGGTCACCCCTCCACTTT,CASSARQGRSPLHF
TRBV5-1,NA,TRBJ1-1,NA,TGCGCCAGCAGCTTAGGACAGACTTACACTGAAGCTTTCTTT,CASSLGQTYTEAFF
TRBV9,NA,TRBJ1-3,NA,TGTGCCAGCAGCCCCCAGAGGGTAGTCTCTGGAAACACCATATATTTT,CASSPQRVVSGNTIYF
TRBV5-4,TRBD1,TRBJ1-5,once,TGTGCCAGCAGCTTTGGTGGGACAGGGGATCAGCCCCAGCATTTT,CASSFGGTGDQPQHF
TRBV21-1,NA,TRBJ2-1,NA,TGTGCCAGCAGCAAAGAGGTAGCGGGAGCAGGCTATCACTACAATGAGCAGTTCTTC,CASSKEVAGAGYHYNEQFF
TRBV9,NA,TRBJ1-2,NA,TGTGCCAGCAGCCTGAGGCCGGATACTAACTATGGCTACACCTTC,CASSLRPDTNYGYTF
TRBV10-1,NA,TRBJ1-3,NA,TGCGCCAGCCGACAGGACATCTCTGGAAACACCATATATTTT,CASRQDISGNTIYF
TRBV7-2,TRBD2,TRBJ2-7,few,TGTGCCAGCAGCTGGGGACTAGCGGGAGGCGGCTACGAGCAGTACTTC,CASSWGLAGGGYEQYF
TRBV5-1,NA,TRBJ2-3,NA,TGCGCCAGCAGCTTGGACAGGCCAAGCACAGATACGCAGTATTTT,CASSLDRPSTDTQYF
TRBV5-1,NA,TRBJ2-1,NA,TGCGCCAGCAGCTTGGTGGCGGATACCTACAATGAGCAGTTCTTC,CASSLVADTYNEQFF
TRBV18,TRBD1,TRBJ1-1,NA,TGTGCCAGCTCACAACAGGGGGCTTCGAACACTGAAGCTTTCTTT,CASSQQGASNTEAFF
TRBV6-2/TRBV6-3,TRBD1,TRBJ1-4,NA,TGTGCCAGCAGTGACCCCGGGACAGCCTCCATCTTGGAAAAACTGTTTTTT,CASSDPGTASILEKLFF
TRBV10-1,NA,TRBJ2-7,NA,TGCGCCAGCAGTGAGGCTGGGAGATACGAGCAGTACTTC,CASSEAGRYEQYF
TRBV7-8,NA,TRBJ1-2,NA,TGTGCCAGCAGCTTACAGGGAGGGGGGTTCAGCTATGGCTACACCTTC,CASSLQGGGFSYGYTF
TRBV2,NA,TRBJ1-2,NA,TGTGCCAGCAGTGAAGCCAGGGGTGGCTATGGCTACACCTTC,CASSEARGGYGYTF
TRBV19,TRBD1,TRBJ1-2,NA,TGTGCCAGTAGGACAGGGGTGGCTTCAGGAGGCTACACCTTC,CASRTGVASGGYTF